This T cell receptor beta chain was obtained from a study of T cell repertoires in cytomegalovirus infection. Study in general: Used in the study were CMV epitopes, some recently identified and HLA-C-restricted, others well-studied and HLA-B-restricted.

As regards this clonotype: Its antigen is currently unknown.

TCRdb itself ran the reads through MiXCR, one entry per CDR3 protein. The sample consists of around 200,000 distinct CDR3 sequences, 30% to 45% of them appearing once. The CDR3 has 13 amino acids. Trimming shortened V by 5 bases and J by 1 base, and 8 bases separated the two germline ends. Germline V lookup: CDR1 MNHNY, CDR2 SVGAGI (reference sequence). The input for sequencing was CD8+ T cells from cultured PBMCs, taken from culture after CMV antigen stimulation. The gene calls are TRBV6-6 and TRBJ2-5; tentatively, D is TRBD2 (5 bases). The clonotype originates from a human donor in good health (CMV status not recorded). Some clones in this sample may be carry-over from other donors' samples. CDR3 DNA: TGTGCCAGCAGTGCCGGGATCCAAGAGACCCAGTACTTC. It is translated as CASSAGIQETQYF.